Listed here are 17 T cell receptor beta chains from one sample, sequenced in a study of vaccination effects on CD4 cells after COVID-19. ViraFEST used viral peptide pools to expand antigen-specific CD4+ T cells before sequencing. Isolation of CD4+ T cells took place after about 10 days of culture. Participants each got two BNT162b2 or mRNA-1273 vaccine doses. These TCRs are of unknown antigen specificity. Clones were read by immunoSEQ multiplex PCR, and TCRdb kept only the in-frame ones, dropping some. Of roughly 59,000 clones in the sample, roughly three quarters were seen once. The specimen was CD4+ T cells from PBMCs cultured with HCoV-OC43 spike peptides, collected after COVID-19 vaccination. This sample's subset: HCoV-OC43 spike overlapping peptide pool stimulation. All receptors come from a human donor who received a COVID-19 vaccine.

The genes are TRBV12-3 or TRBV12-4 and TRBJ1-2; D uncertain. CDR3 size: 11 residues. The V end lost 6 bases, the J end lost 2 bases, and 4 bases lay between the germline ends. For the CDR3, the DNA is TGTGCCAGCAGCCTAAACTATGGCTACACCTTC. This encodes CASSLNYGYTF.

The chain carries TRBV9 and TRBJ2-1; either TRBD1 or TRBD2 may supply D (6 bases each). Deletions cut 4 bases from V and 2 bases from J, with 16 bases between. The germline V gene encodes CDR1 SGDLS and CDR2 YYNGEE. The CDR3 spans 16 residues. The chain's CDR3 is CASSPKGGRTYNEQFF. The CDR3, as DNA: TGTGCCAGCAGCCCTAAGGGGGGACGTACCTACAATGAGCAGTTCTTC.

CDR3 DNA: TGTGCCAGCAGCGTACGGTTCGGACAGGGTAACACAGATACGCAGTATTTT. As protein: CASSVRFGQGNTDTQYF. The rearrangement joins TRBV9 to TRBJ2-3; 8 bases agree with TRBD1. The CDR3 is made up of 17 amino acids. Trimming at V came to 1 base and at J to 2 bases, leaving 9 bases not matched to a gene. Germline V gives CDR1 SGDLS, CDR2 YYNGEE.

The CDR3 DNA sequence: TGCAGCGTTGAACGAGGGCAGGGCGGCTATGGCTACACCTTC. Translated, it gives CSVERGQGGYGYTF. The chain has TRBV29-1 and TRBJ1-2; a possible D gene is TRBD1 (5 bases). The CDR3 has 14 residues. Germline V gives CDR1 SQVTM, CDR2 ANQGSEA. Trimming left V 2 bases short and J 4 bases short, with 14 bases between. Supplemented by reference TRBV29-1 and TRBJ1-2, the full variable domain reads SAVISQKPSRDICQRGTSLTIQCQVDSQVTMMFWYRQQPGQSLTLIATANQGSEATYESGFVIDKFPISRPNLTFSTLTVSNMSPEDSSIYLCSVERGQGGYGYTFGSGTRLTVV.

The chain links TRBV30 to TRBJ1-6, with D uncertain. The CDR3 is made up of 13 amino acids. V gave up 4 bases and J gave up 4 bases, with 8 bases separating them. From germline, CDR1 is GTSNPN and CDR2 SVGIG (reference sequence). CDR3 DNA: TGTGCCTGGACACAGTTATATAATTCACCCCTCCACTTT. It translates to CAWTQLYNSPLHF.

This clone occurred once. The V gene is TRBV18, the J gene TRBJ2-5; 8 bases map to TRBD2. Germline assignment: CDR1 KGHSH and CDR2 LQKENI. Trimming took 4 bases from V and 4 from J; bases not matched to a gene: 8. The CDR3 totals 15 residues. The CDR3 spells CASSRELAEAETQYF. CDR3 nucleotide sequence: TGTGCCAGCTCACGGGAACTAGCGGAGGCAGAGACCCAGTACTTC.

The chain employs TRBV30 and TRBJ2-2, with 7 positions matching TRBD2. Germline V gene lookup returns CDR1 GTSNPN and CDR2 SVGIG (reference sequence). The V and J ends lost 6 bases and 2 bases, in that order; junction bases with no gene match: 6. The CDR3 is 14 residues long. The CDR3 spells CACWGGKNTGELFF. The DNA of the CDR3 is TGTGCCTGCTGGGGGGGTAAAAACACCGGGGAGCTGTTTTTT.

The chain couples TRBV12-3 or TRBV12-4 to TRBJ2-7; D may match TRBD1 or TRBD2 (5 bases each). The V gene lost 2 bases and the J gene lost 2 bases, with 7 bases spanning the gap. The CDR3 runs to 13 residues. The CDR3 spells CASSLQGPYEQYV. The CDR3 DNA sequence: TGTGCCAGCAGTTTACAGGGACCCTACGAGCAGTACGTC.

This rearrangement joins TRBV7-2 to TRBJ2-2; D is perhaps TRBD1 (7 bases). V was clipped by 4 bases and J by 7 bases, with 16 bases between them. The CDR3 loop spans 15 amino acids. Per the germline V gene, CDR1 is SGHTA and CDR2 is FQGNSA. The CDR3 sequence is CASSYKTGRSGELFF. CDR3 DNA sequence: TGTGCCAGCAGCTATAAGACAGGGAGGAGCGGGGAGCTGTTTTTT.

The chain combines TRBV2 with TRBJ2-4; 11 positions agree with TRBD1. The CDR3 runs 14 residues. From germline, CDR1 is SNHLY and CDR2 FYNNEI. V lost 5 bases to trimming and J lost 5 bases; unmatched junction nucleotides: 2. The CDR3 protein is CASSQGQGENIQYF. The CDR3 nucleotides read TGTGCCAGCAGTCAGGGACAGGGGGAAAACATTCAGTACTTC.

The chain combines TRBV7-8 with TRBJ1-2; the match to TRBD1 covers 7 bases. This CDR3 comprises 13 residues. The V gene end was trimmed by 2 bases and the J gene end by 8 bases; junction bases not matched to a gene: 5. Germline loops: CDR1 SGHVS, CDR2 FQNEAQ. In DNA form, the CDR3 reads TGTGCCAGCAGCTTACAGGGGGTAGGGGGCTACACCTTC. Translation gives CASSLQGVGGYTF.

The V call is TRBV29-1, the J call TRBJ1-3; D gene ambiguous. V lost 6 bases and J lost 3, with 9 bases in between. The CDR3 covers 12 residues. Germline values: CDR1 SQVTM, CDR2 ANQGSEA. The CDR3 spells CSVTDGGNTIYF. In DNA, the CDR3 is TGCAGCGTCACAGACGGTGGAAACACCATATATTTT. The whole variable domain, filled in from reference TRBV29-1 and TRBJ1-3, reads SAVISQKPSRDICQRGTSLTIQCQVDSQVTMMFWYRQQPGQSLTLIATANQGSEATYESGFVIDKFPISRPNLTFSTLTVSNMSPEDSSIYLCSVTDGGNTIYFGEGSWLTVV.

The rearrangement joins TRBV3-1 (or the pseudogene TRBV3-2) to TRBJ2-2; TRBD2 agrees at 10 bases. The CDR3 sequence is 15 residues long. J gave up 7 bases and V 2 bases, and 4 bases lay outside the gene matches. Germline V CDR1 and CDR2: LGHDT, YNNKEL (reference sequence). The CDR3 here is CASSQWLAGVGELFF. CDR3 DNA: TGTGCCAGCAGCCAATGGCTAGCGGGGGTCGGGGAGCTGTTTTTT.

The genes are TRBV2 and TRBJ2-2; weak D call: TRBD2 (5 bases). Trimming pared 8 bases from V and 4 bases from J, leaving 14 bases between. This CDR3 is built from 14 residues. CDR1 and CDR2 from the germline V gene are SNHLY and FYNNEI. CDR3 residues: CASHTGVVTGELFF. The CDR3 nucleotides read TGTGCCAGCCACACCGGGGTGGTCACCGGGGAGCTGTTTTTT.

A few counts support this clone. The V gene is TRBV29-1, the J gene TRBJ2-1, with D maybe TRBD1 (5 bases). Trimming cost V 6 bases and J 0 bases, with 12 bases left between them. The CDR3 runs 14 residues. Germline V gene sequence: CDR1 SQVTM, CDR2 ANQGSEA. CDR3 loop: CSVNGHRSYNEQFF. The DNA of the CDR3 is TGCAGCGTCAACGGACACCGCTCCTACAATGAGCAGTTCTTC.

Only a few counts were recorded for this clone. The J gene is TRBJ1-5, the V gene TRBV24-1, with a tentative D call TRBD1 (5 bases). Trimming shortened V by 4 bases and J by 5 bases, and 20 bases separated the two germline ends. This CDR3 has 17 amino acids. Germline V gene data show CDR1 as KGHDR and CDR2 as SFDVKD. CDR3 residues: CATSDPGVDGLDQPQHF. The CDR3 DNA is TGTGCCACCAGTGACCCGGGGGTTGATGGTCTCGATCAGCCCCAGCATTTT.

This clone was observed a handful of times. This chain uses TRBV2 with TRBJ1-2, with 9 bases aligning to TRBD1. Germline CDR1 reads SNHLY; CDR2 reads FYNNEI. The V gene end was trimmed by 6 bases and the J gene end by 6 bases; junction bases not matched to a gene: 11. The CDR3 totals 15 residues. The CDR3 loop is CASSILGQGNDGYTF. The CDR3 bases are TGTGCCAGCAGCATACTCGGACAGGGGAACGATGGCTACACCTTC.